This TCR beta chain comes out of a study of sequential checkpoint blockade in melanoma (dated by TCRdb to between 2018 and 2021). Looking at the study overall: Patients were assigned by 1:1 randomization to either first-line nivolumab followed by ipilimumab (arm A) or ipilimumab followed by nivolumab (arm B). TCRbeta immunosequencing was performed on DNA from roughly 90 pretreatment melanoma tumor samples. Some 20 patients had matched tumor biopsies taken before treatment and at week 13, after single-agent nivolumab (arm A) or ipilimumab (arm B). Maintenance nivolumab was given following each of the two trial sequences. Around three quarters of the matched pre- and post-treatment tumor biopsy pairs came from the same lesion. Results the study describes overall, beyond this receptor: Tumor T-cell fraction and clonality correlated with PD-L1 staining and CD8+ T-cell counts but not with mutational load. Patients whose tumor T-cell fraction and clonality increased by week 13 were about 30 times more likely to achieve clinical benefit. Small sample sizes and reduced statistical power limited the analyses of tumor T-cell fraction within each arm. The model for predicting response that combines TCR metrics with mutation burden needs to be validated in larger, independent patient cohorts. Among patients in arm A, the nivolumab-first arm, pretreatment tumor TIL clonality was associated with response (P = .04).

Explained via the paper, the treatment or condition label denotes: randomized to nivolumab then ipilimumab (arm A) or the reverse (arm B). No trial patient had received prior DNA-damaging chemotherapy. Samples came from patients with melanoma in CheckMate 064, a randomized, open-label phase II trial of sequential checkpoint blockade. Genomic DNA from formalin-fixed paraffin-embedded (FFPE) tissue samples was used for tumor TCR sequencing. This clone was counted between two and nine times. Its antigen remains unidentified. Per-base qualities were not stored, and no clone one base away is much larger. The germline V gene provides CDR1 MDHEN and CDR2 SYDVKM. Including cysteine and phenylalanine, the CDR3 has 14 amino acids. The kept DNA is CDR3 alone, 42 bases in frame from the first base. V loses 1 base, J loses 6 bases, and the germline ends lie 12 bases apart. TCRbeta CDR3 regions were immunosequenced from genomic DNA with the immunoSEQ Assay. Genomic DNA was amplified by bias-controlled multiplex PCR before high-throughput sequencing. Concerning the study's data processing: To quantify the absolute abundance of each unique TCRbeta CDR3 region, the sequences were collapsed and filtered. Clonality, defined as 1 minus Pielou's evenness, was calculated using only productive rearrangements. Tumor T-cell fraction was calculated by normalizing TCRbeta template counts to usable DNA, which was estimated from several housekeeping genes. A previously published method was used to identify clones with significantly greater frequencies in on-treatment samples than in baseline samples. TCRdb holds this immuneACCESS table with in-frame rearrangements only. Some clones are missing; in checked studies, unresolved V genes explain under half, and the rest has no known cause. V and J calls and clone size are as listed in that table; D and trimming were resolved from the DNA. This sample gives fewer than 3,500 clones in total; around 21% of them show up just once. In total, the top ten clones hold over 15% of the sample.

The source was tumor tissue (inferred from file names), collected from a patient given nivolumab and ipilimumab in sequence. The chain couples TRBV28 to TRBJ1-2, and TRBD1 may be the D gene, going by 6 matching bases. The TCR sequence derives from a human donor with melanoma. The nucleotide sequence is TGTGCCAGCAGTTTATCCTCGGACAGCCATGGCTACACCTTC. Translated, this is CASSLSSDSHGYTF.